One sample yielded the 26 T cell receptor beta chains listed below, sequenced in a study of spatial heterogeneity in lung cancer. The sample's time point: sample taken at primary tumor resection. Tumor, nontumor lung or frozen PBMC supplied whole RNA that was sequenced unsorted. In TCRdb, the 5' RACE reads were re-called with MiXCR into one record per CDR3 protein. The sample has 35,000 to 55,000 distinct CDR3 sequences, 6% to 7.5% seen once. The specimen was PBMCs, collected at surgery. Source of these receptors: a female donor with early-stage non-small cell lung cancer.

The chain joins TRBV2 to TRBJ2-7; D gene ambiguous. Germline CDR1 and CDR2: SNHLY and FYNNEI. The CDR3 consists of 13 residues. V lost 4 bases to trimming and J lost 3 bases, with 10 bases between them. CDR3 nucleotide sequence: TGTGCCAGCAGTGTCGCGCCAGACTACGAGCAGTACTTC. This gives the protein CASSVAPDYEQYF. The full variable domain, with the rest looked up from reference TRBV2 and TRBJ2-7, is EPEVTQTPSHQVTQMGQEVILRCVPISNHLYFYWYRQILGQKVEFLVSFYNNEISEKSEIFDDQFSVERPDGSNFTLKIRSTKLEDSAMYFCASSVAPDYEQYFGPGTRLTVT.

This clonotype has ten or more counts. The chain links TRBV5-1 to TRBJ2-7; D gene ambiguous. The V gene lost 1 base and the J gene lost 3 bases, with 8 bases spanning the gap. CDR1 and CDR2 from the germline V gene are SGHRS and YFSETQ. The CDR3 is 13 amino acids. DNA for the CDR3: TGCGCCAGCAGCTTGAACGGCTTCTACGAGCAGTACTTC. Translating it yields CASSLNGFYEQYF.

The rearrangement uses TRBV7-2 and TRBJ1-1; the D gene is possibly TRBD1 (6 bases). The length of the CDR3 is 15 residues. From germline, CDR1 is SGHTA and CDR2 FQGNSA. V lost 7 bases and J 1 base, leaving 16 bases between the germline ends. The CDR3 is CASTPLLQGNTEAFF. In DNA form, the CDR3 reads TGTGCCAGCACCCCCCTCCTACAGGGGAACACTGAAGCTTTCTTT. The entire variable domain, with the rest obtained from reference TRBV7-2 and TRBJ1-1, is as follows: GAGVSQSPSNKVTEKGKDVELRCDPISGHTALYWYRQSLGQGLEFLIYFQGNSAPDKSGLPSDRFSAERTGGSVSTLTIQRTQQEDSAVYLCASTPLLQGNTEAFFGQGTRLTVV.

This clonotype was picked up a small number of times. The rearrangement joins TRBV11-2 to TRBJ1-4, with D unclear. Trimming removed 7 bases from V and 3 bases from J, with 15 bases in between. This CDR3 contains 15 residues. Germline lookup yields CDR1 SGHAT and CDR2 FQNNGV. The CDR3 DNA is TGTGCCAGCACTCAGAACGGGCTTCCTAATGAAAAACTGTTTTTT. This translates into CASTQNGLPNEKLFF.

This clonotype showed up just a few times. The chain couples TRBV28 to TRBJ2-3, with D possibly being TRBD2 (5 bases). The CDR3 is 16 amino acids. Trimming removed 6 bases at V and 4 bases at J, with 20 bases between. The germline V gene encodes CDR1 MDHEN and CDR2 SYDVKM. CDR3 in amino acids: CASSRRGLGRADTQYF. DNA of the CDR3: TGTGCCAGCAGCCGACGTGGACTCGGTCGAGCAGATACGCAGTATTTT.

This clonotype occurred a few times. V and J are TRBV5-4 and TRBJ2-3, with TRBD2 matching 8 bases. Germline V gene data show CDR1 as SGHNT and CDR2 as YYREEE (reference sequence). The CDR3 is 13 amino acids. V shed 3 bases, J shed 6 bases, and the junction held 3 bases outside the gene matches. Written as DNA, the CDR3 is TGTGCCAGCAGCTCGACTAGCGTGGATACGCAGTATTTT. Encoded protein: CASSSTSVDTQYF.

This clonotype occurred many times. The rearrangement links TRBV18 to TRBJ2-7, with 7 bases aligning to TRBD2. With V trimmed by 4 bases and J by 0 bases, 12 bases remained unmatched. Germline-derived CDR1 and CDR2 are KGHSH and LQKENI. The CDR3 loop spans 17 amino acids. CDR3: CASSQRAGTSPSYEQYF. The CDR3 DNA follows: TGTGCCAGCTCACAACGAGCGGGGACGTCACCCTCCTACGAGCAGTACTTC.

This clonotype came up many times. This rearrangement joins TRBV18 to TRBJ2-5; possible D gene TRBD1, 6 bases. Between the trimmed V and J ends, which lost 4 bases and 3 bases, there was a span of 6 bases. CDR1 is KGHSH and CDR2 is LQKENI in the germline V gene. The CDR3 consists of 12 residues. This CDR3 reads CASSQGEETQYF. The DNA for the CDR3 is TGTGCCAGCTCACAGGGGGAAGAGACCCAGTACTTC.

This clonotype was observed at least ten times. The genes are TRBV2 and TRBJ1-6; the D is unclear. The V and J ends lost 6 bases and 6 bases respectively, with 3 bases between them. Per the germline V gene, CDR1 is SNHLY and CDR2 is FYNNEI. The CDR3 sequence is 11 residues long. CDR3 residues: CASSSNSPLHF. The CDR3 DNA is TGTGCCAGCAGCTCTAATTCACCCCTCCACTTT.

This clonotype was counted ten times or more. The chain uses TRBV2 and TRBJ2-2; D possibly corresponds to TRBD1 (5 bases). The V and J ends lost 7 bases and 5 bases respectively, with 11 bases between them. The CDR3 extends over 13 amino acids. Looked up from germline, CDR1 is SNHLY and CDR2 is FYNNEI. The CDR3 nucleotides read TGTGCCAGCATCAGGGATGATACCGGGGAGCTGTTTTTT. It specifies CASIRDDTGELFF.

In this sample, this clonotype turned up a few times. The chain is built from TRBV20-1 and TRBJ2-3; D gene unclear. The CDR3 has 10 amino acids. Trimming cost V 1 base and J 5 bases, with 1 base left between them. CDR1 and CDR2 from the germline V gene are DFQATT and SNEGSKA (reference sequence). As DNA, the CDR3 is TGCAGTGCTAGAGGAGATACGCAGTATTTT. This translates into CSARGDTQYF.

This clonotype appeared once. A read error may be the cause here, since a much bigger clone is one base away. This chain joins TRBV10-3 and TRBJ2-7; 7 bases are shared with TRBD2. CDR3 length equals 14 residues. Germline V gene lookup returns CDR1 ENHRY and CDR2 SYGVKD. CDR3 residues: CTIGPAGLSYEQYF. The CDR3 DNA reads TGTACCATAGGCCCAGCGGGGCTCTCCTACGAGCAGTACTTC.

This clonotype came up a few times. The rearrangement uses TRBV12-3 or TRBV12-4 and TRBJ2-7, with D perhaps matching TRBD1 (6 bases). CDR3 length: 12 amino acids. Deletions cut 7 bases from V and 12 bases from J, with 19 bases between. The CDR3, as DNA: TGTGCCAGCACCCGGGACAACCGAGATCGGTACTTC. This codes for CASTRDNRDRYF.

This clonotype showed up many times. The chain couples TRBV5-6 to TRBJ1-1; D ambiguous. This CDR3 contains 11 residues. The germline CDR1 and CDR2 sequences are SGHDT and YYEEEE. Trimming stripped 0 bases from V and 4 bases from J, with 1 base between. CDR3 sequence reads: CASSLVTEAFF. The CDR3 DNA reads as TGTGCCAGCAGCTTGGTCACTGAAGCTTTCTTT. Using reference TRBV5-6 and TRBJ1-1 for the parts outside the CDR3, the full variable domain is DAGVTQSPTHLIKTRGQQVTLRCSPKSGHDTVSWYQQALGQGPQFIFQYYEEEERQRGNFPDRFSGHQFPNYSSELNVNALLLGDSALYLCASSLVTEAFFGQGTRLTVV.

At least ten counts were recorded for this clonotype. The chain links TRBV12-3 or TRBV12-4 to TRBJ2-1; 11 bases match TRBD2. Unmatched junction bases numbered 6, after V lost 5 bases and J lost 9 bases. This CDR3 spans 14 amino acids. CDR3 nucleotide sequence: TGTGCCAGCAGTGTCCTAGCGGGGGGCCCTGAGCAGTTCTTC. Residues: CASSVLAGGPEQFF.

This clonotype was counted at least ten times. CDR3 sequence reads: CASSLVTGGRNEQYF. For the CDR3, the DNA is TGTGCCAGCAGCTTGGTAACCGGGGGGCGGAACGAGCAGTACTTC. The chain recombines TRBV11-2 with TRBJ2-7; maybe TRBD2 (7 bases). The CDR3 contains 15 residues. V gave up 3 bases and J gave up 5 bases, with 17 bases separating them. Germline assignment: CDR1 SGHAT and CDR2 FQNNGV.

The sample holds a few counts of this clonotype. The junction departs from germline at one end; a sequencing error may be responsible. V usage is TRBV5-1 and J usage is TRBJ1-1; D unclear. The germline V gene has CDR1 SGHRS and CDR2 YFSETQ. The CDR3 is made up of 14 amino acids. CDR3 sequence reads: CAGSVTVGNTEAFF. CDR3 nucleotides: TGCGCCGGCAGCGTTACAGTCGGGAACACTGAAGCTTTCTTT.

The sample holds many counts of this clonotype. The V call is TRBV6-2 or TRBV6-3, the J call TRBJ1-5, with D maybe TRBD1 (5 bases). Trimming stripped 2 bases from V and 0 bases from J, with 17 bases between. The germline V gene has CDR1 MNHEY and CDR2 SVGEGT. The CDR3 has 18 amino acids. This CDR3 reads CASSYPAGRRYSNQPQHF. The CDR3 DNA sequence: TGTGCCAGCAGTTACCCAGCGGGGCGGAGGTATAGCAATCAGCCCCAGCATTTT.

The V and J genes are TRBV6-6 and TRBJ1-5, with D tentatively TRBD1 (6 bases). The CDR3 contains 16 residues. In germline, CDR1 is MNHNY, CDR2 SVGAGI (reference sequence). The CDR3 sequence: CVTGQTGRYGNQPQHF. The DNA for the CDR3 is TGTGTTACGGGACAAACAGGCCGGTACGGCAATCAGCCCCAGCATTTT.

This clonotype has only a few counts. The chain combines TRBV3-1 with TRBJ2-5; no definite D call. The V and J ends lost 0 bases and 0 bases respectively, with 2 bases between them. This CDR3 region has 13 residues. Germline V gives CDR1 LGHDT, CDR2 YNNKEL (reference sequence). CDR3 in amino acids: CASSQDNQETQYF. The CDR3 coding sequence is TGTGCCAGCAGCCAAGACAACCAAGAGACCCAGTACTTC.

This chain joins TRBV10-3 and TRBJ2-2, with a tentative D call TRBD1 (6 bases). V was trimmed by 5 bases and J by 6 bases, leaving 16 bases between them. The CDR3 covers 15 residues. Germline-derived CDR1 and CDR2 are ENHRY and SYGVKD. CDR3 region: CAISPGASPPGELFF. CDR3 DNA sequence: TGTGCCATCAGTCCAGGGGCATCCCCACCCGGGGAGCTGTTTTTT.

The V call is TRBV28, the J call TRBJ1-4, with a weak D call TRBD1 (5 bases). Looked up from germline, CDR1 is MDHEN and CDR2 is SYDVKM. Trimming removed 2 bases from V and 8 bases from J, with 9 bases in between. This CDR3 contains 13 residues. CDR3: CASSLVRAEKLFF. Here the CDR3 DNA reads TGTGCCAGCAGTTTAGTCAGGGCGGAAAAACTGTTTTTT.

This clonotype was detected many times. The gene calls are TRBV10-2 and TRBJ2-2; 8 bases are shared with TRBD2. The germline V gene has CDR1 WSHSY and CDR2 SAAADI. The CDR3 runs to 16 residues. J lost 4 bases, V lost 3 bases, and 7 bases had no gene match. The chain's CDR3 is CASSDRAGAGTGELFF. The CDR3, as DNA: TGCGCCAGCAGTGATCGAGCGGGGGCGGGCACCGGGGAGCTGTTTTTT.

The table lists this clonotype with a few counts. The chain employs TRBV6-1 and TRBJ1-1; 8 bases match TRBD1. The germline gives CDR1 MNHNS, CDR2 SASEGT. CDR3 length: 15 residues. The ends lost 5 bases at V and 0 bases at J; junction bases unmatched: 5. The CDR3: CASSLQGDMNTEAFF. CDR3 nucleotides: TGTGCCAGCAGTTTACAGGGGGACATGAACACTGAAGCTTTCTTT.

This clonotype was found many times. The rearrangement uses TRBV6-5 and TRBJ1-4; no reliable D call. This CDR3 contains 13 residues. Germline CDR1 and CDR2: MNHEY and SVGAGI. V was pared by 7 bases and J by 0 bases, with 6 bases between. DNA of the CDR3: TGTGCCAGCACGGGTTCAACTAATGAAAAACTGTTTTTT. Amino acids: CASTGSTNEKLFF.

This clonotype has a handful of counts. The CDR3 sequence is CASSLGLNRETQYF. In DNA form, the CDR3 reads TGTGCCAGCAGCTTAGGGCTTAACCGAGAGACCCAGTACTTC. The chain has TRBV7-2 and TRBJ2-5, with D unresolved. V was pared by 1 base and J by 4 bases, with 10 bases between. The CDR3 spans 14 residues. Germline-derived CDR1 and CDR2 are SGHTA and FQGNSA.